The text below deals with one TCR beta chain. The specificity of this receptor is unknown. Per-base qualities were not stored, and no clone one base away is much larger. This specimen comes from a study of shared clonotypes between healthy human individuals (dated by TCRdb to the early 2020s). Regarding the study in general: A couple of women and three men aged 18 to 49 years were included in the cohort. For each donor, CD4 naive and CD4 memory were each run on three plates, CD8 naive on two plates, and CD8 memory on one plate. Blood TCR repertoires of five healthy adults were deeply sequenced to estimate repertoire size and the extent of clonotype sharing between individuals. To increase sequencing depth and limit assay-specific biases, TCR repertoire library preparation and sequencing were carried out by different laboratories using diverse techniques. Between about 0.94 and 8.9 billion PBMCs per donor were obtained by leukapheresis.

TCR CDR3 regions were amplified from genomic DNA by multiplex PCR using the deep immunoSEQ assay. For each cell subset, the extracted genomic DNA was distributed evenly across all wells of several immunoSEQ 96-well plates, and each plate served as one replicate. For sorted subsets, 150 to 250 ng of genomic DNA, equivalent to around 29,000 T cell genomes, went into each replicate PCR. The purified libraries were quantified using a Qubit 3.0 fluorometer, sized with a Bioanalyzer 2100, and then quantified again using the KAPA Library Quantification kit. A separate single-read 150-cycle Illumina NextSeq 550 flow cell was used to sequence each immunoSEQ 96-well plate. The authors processed their data as follows. Because the immunoSEQ output included only junctional sequences and no quality scores, the filtering could not be the same as the filtering used for full-length reads. To assign V/J genes and CDR3, sequences were annotated using PyIR, a Python wrapper for IgBLAST v1.9, with IMGT germline references. Reads with weak V/J assignments (E-value above 1e-6), missing CDR3, stop codons, out-of-frame junctions, or ambiguous translated residues were removed. V3J clonotypes were defined as sequences sharing an identical inferred V gene, J gene, and CDR3 amino acid sequence. Percentage overlap between repertoires was calculated by dividing the number of shared unique clonotypes by the size of the smaller repertoire. Repertoire richness was assessed with RTK rarefaction, the Chao1 estimator, and Recon v2.1 estimates of unobserved clonotypes. Generation probabilities for all TCRbeta clonotypes obtained by the gDNA method from four donors were computed using OLGA. As stored in TCRdb, this immuneACCESS dataset retains in-frame rearrangements with V and J assigned. A fraction of the clones does not appear; measured against another copy, unresolved V genes explain less than half of the discrepancy, and the remainder lacks a known reason. V, J and clone size reflect that table, while D and trimming were determined from the DNA. This sample comprises roughly 1,100,000 clones, under 80% of them detected only once. Approximately 1.5% of the sample is held by the ten biggest clonotypes.

The donors were healthy, HIV-negative adults with no recently reported acute infections or vaccinations. Every donor was a Caucasian adult living in Nashville, Tennessee, USA. CD4+ T cells were enriched by magnetic negative selection, after which naive cells were positively selected on CD45RA and the negative fraction was taken as the memory subset. After blood collection by leukapheresis, PBMCs were isolated using Ficoll-Histopaque density gradient centrifugation and then cryopreserved in the vapor phase of liquid nitrogen. Analytical flow cytometry was used to check the purity and quantity of each magnetically sorted T cell population. Genomic DNA was isolated from each sorted fraction and quantified by UV absorbance on a Nanodrop 2000c. What the research found in general, with its limitations: Because the study included only a small number of donors, the genetic and exposure-history diversity represented was limited. Rarefaction of sorted-subset datasets indicated incomplete sequencing despite the large sequencing depth. Naive subsets generally had larger estimated clonotype richness than memory subsets. Only blood was sampled, and tissue TCR repertoires likely differ from those in blood. Based on pairwise subsampling, the degree of clonotype sharing among donors was expected to be affected by sequencing depth. Higher generation probabilities were observed for clonotypes shared by all four sorted-subset donors than for non-shared clonotypes. Across a handful of donors, approximately 5% of naive CD4, 3% to 4% of naive CD8, 2.3% of memory CD4, and approximately 0.4% of memory CD8 clonotypes were shared.

Unmatched junction bases come to 7, with V trimmed by 2 bases and J by 0 bases. Including cysteine and phenylalanine, the CDR3 has 16 amino acids. The only DNA kept is the CDR3, 48 bases in frame from the first base. The germline V gene yields SGHTA for CDR1 and FQGNSA for CDR2. Material for sequencing was memory CD4+ T cells sorted from blood. This sample's cell subset or site label indicates: CD45RA-negative fraction. This TCR derives from a man aged 18-30 years in good health. The chain employs TRBV7-2 and TRBJ2-7, with 7 bases matching TRBD1. The nucleotide sequence is TGTGCCAGCAGCTTATATGCACAGGGGTTCTCCTACGAGCAGTACTTC. Translated, it gives CASSLYAQGFSYEQYF.